Listed here are 26 T cell receptor beta chains from one sample, sequenced in a study of T cells after yellow fever vaccination. TCRdb used MiXCR to reprocess the 5' RACE reads, holding one entry per CDR3 protein. Of about 430,000 distinct CDR3 sequences listed, roughly a sixth are singletons. The source was PBMCs, collected before the yellow fever booster vaccination. These TCRs come from a man younger than 35 who received the YFV17D yellow fever vaccine.

The CDR3 region has the DNA TGCGCCAGCAGCTTGGGGGTCCAGCGACCCCTTGGAAACATTCAGTACTTC. As protein: CASSLGVQRPLGNIQYF. The V call is TRBV5-1, the J call TRBJ2-4; D not certain. Germline loops: CDR1 SGHRS, CDR2 YFSETQ. V dropped 0 bases and J dropped 6 bases, with 19 bases sitting between them. The length of the CDR3 is 17 residues.

This clonotype has a handful of counts. V usage is TRBV29-1 and J usage is TRBJ2-2; D is undetermined. From germline, CDR1 is SQVTM and CDR2 ANQGSEA. Trimming took off 6 bases at V and 6 bases at J, with 11 bases between the two ends. The length of the CDR3 is 12 residues. The CDR3 sequence is CSVKMDSGELFF. In DNA, the CDR3 is TGCAGCGTGAAGATGGATTCCGGGGAGCTGTTTTTT.

This clonotype occurred many times. The chain recombines TRBV6-1 with TRBJ2-7; either TRBD1 or TRBD2 may fit D (5 bases each). V was pared by 4 bases and J by 3 bases, with 10 bases between. Germline assignment: CDR1 MNHNS and CDR2 SASEGT. The CDR3 runs 13 residues. CDR3 protein: CASSVGANYEQYV. CDR3 bases: TGTGCCAGCAGTGTCGGGGCAAACTACGAGCAGTACGTC.

This clonotype was picked up a small number of times. This chain links TRBV6-2 or TRBV6-3 with TRBJ2-4, with 9 bases matching TRBD1. Losses at the gene ends were 5 bases for V and 8 bases for J; bases not matched to a gene: 7. This CDR3 spans 14 amino acids. Per germline, CDR1 MNHEY and CDR2 SVGEGT. CDR3 sequence reads: CASSPGTGWDIQYF. CDR3 nucleotides: TGTGCCAGCAGTCCAGGGACAGGGTGGGACATTCAGTACTTC.

The CDR3 DNA is TGCGCCAGCAGCCAAACCAGGGATTTTGACTATGGCTACACCTTC. It yields the protein CASSQTRDFDYGYTF. The genes are TRBV4-1 and TRBJ1-2, with D perhaps matching TRBD1 (5 bases). The CDR3 is made up of 15 amino acids. Per germline, CDR1 MGHRA and CDR2 YSYEKL. V shed 2 bases and J shed 3 bases, with 13 bases lying between them.

The rearrangement uses TRBV9 and TRBJ2-2; D may be TRBD2 (6 bases). Trimming took off 2 bases at V and 7 bases at J, with 9 bases between the two ends. CDR3 length equals 13 residues. In germline, CDR1 is SGDLS, CDR2 YYNGEE. CDR3 DNA sequence: TGTGCCAGCAGCGTGGAGGGGTTCGGGGAGCTGTTTTTT. Translated: CASSVEGFGELFF.

The chain joins TRBV7-2 to TRBJ2-2; no reliable D call. Germline values: CDR1 SGHTA, CDR2 FQGNSA. Trimming removed 5 bases from V and 0 bases from J, with 10 bases in between. The CDR3 contains 15 residues. CDR3 nucleotides: TGTGCCAGCAGCCTCCGGAGTACGAACACCGGGGAGCTGTTTTTT. It specifies CASSLRSTNTGELFF.

A remark on this clonotype: A junction boundary mismatches the germline segment, possibly from a read error. The J gene is TRBJ2-3, the V gene TRBV10-3, with TRBD2 as a possible D gene (5 bases). The germline V gene has CDR1 ENHRY and CDR2 SYGVKD. CDR3 length: 17 residues. The CDR3 nucleotides are TGTGCCATCAGTGAGTCGAAGTCAGCGGTTAGCAGAGATACGCAGTATTTT. Its protein is CAISESKSAVSRDTQYF.

V gene TRBV20-1 combines with J gene TRBJ2-4; a possible D gene is TRBD1 (5 bases). The germline V gene encodes CDR1 DFQATT and CDR2 SNEGSKA (reference sequence). Deletions cut 0 bases from V and 0 bases from J, with 9 bases between. The CDR3 spans 15 residues. CDR3: CSARDWGLAKNIQYF. CDR3 in DNA: TGCAGTGCTAGAGATTGGGGCCTAGCCAAAAACATTCAGTACTTC.

This clonotype was counted a few times. The V gene is TRBV7-8, the J gene TRBJ1-1; a weak D match, TRBD1 (5 bases). Trimming pared 5 bases from V and 6 bases from J, leaving 19 bases between. CDR1 and CDR2 from the germline V gene are SGHVS and FQNEAQ. This CDR3 comprises 15 residues. CDR3 sequence: CASSRLGGGTSEAFF. The DNA for the CDR3 is TGTGCCAGCAGCCGACTTGGAGGAGGGACTTCTGAAGCTTTCTTT.

The chain uses TRBV6-5 and TRBJ2-1; D possibly uses TRBD1 or TRBD2 (5 bases each). Trimming cost V 2 bases and J 0 bases, with 11 bases left between them. Germline V gene lookup returns CDR1 MNHEY and CDR2 SVGAGI. The CDR3 loop spans 16 amino acids. The CDR3 DNA reads as TGTGCCAGCAGTTACAGGGGAGCTAGCTCCTACAATGAGCAGTTCTTC. It encodes CASSYRGASSYNEQFF.

In its sample, this clonotype was seen a few times. The V gene is TRBV12-3 or TRBV12-4, the J gene TRBJ1-1; TRBD1 matches at 7 bases. The CDR3 is made up of 12 amino acids. The junction had 6 bases not matched to a gene; V was cut back by 6 bases and J by 8 bases. The CDR3 DNA is TGTGCCAGCAGCCCAGGGGGGGGGGAAGCTTTCTTT. As protein: CASSPGGGEAFF.

The chain is built from TRBV7-2 and TRBJ2-1, with D maybe TRBD2 (5 bases). Trimming pared 5 bases from V and 9 bases from J, leaving 17 bases between. This CDR3 is 14 amino acids long. CDR1 is SGHTA and CDR2 is FQGNSA in the germline V gene. The CDR3 reads CASSPSPGYGEQFF. As DNA, the CDR3 is TGTGCCAGCAGCCCGTCTCCGGGGTATGGTGAGCAGTTCTTC. Full variable domain (rest looked up from reference TRBV7-2 and TRBJ2-1): GAGVSQSPSNKVTEKGKDVELRCDPISGHTALYWYRQSLGQGLEFLIYFQGNSAPDKSGLPSDRFSAERTGGSVSTLTIQRTQQEDSAVYLCASSPSPGYGEQFFGPGTRLTVL.

V usage is TRBV28 and J usage is TRBJ2-3; 7 bases fit TRBD2. V dropped 7 bases and J dropped 3; count of bases not matched to a gene: 13. The CDR3 spans 16 residues. Germline lookup yields CDR1 MDHEN and CDR2 SYDVKM. The CDR3 DNA follows: TGTGCCAGCAATGGACGGGCTAGCGGATTGACAGATACGCAGTATTTT. This gives the protein CASNGRASGLTDTQYF. Based on the CDR3 plus reference TRBV28 and TRBJ2-3, the full variable domain is DVKVTQSSRYLVKRTGEKVFLECVQDMDHENMFWYRQDPGLGLRLIYFSYDVKMKEKGDIPEGYSVSREKKERFSLILESASTNQTSMYLCASNGRASGLTDTQYFGPGTRLTVL.

DNA for the CDR3: TGTGCCACCAAACAAGGGGTTAACACTGAAGCTTTCTTT. It encodes CATKQGVNTEAFF. The chain employs TRBV15 and TRBJ1-1, with a weak D call TRBD1 (5 bases). CDR1 and CDR2 from the germline V gene are LNHNV and YYDKDF (reference sequence). CDR3 length equals 13 residues. The V gene lost 7 bases and the J gene lost 2 bases, with 11 bases spanning the gap.

The gene calls are TRBV7-3 and TRBJ2-5, with 8 bases aligning to TRBD1. In germline, CDR1 is SGHTA, CDR2 FQGTGA. The V segment lost 5 bases and the J segment 2 bases; nucleotides outside the gene matches: 7. The CDR3 contains 15 residues. The DNA of the CDR3 is TGTGCCAGCAGCCCCCCGGGGACAGGACAAGAGACCCAGTACTTC. Protein: CASSPPGTGQETQYF.

The V gene is TRBV4-2, the J gene TRBJ2-5, with TRBD2 matching 9 bases. There are 19 residues in the CDR3. V was clipped by 2 bases and J by 3 bases; unmatched bases: 16. Germline values: CDR1 LGHNA, CDR2 YNFKEQ. The CDR3 nucleotides read TGTGCCAGCAGCCAACGTTCTAGCGGGGATGGTTGGTTCGAAGAGACCCAGTACTTC. Protein product: CASSQRSSGDGWFEETQYF.

This clonotype came up a few times. The chain combines TRBV15 with TRBJ1-4; 7 bases map to TRBD1. This CDR3 is 19 amino acids long. The junction had 17 bases not matched to a gene; V was cut back by 5 bases and J by 2 bases. Looked up from germline, CDR1 is LNHNV and CDR2 is YYDKDF (reference sequence). The CDR3 here is CATSLNPYRGRMTNEKLFF. Here the CDR3 DNA reads TGTGCCACCAGCCTGAACCCTTACAGGGGAAGGATGACTAATGAAAAACTGTTTTTT.

This rearrangement joins TRBV7-6 to TRBJ2-2; D gene ambiguous. The germline CDR1 and CDR2 sequences are SGHVS and FNYEAQ. This CDR3 region has 15 residues. Trimming shortened V by 3 bases and J by 1 base, and 9 bases separated the two germline ends. The CDR3 nucleotides are TGTGCCAGCAGCTTTTCGGCAGAGAACACCGGGGAGCTGTTTTTT. This encodes CASSFSAENTGELFF. The entire variable domain, with the rest obtained from reference TRBV7-6 and TRBJ2-2, is as follows: GAGVSQSPRYKVTKRGQDVALRCDPISGHVSLYWYRQALGQGPEFLTYFNYEAQQDKSGLPNDRFSAERPEGSISTLTIQRTEQRDSAMYRCASSFSAENTGELFFGEGSRLTVL.

The rearrangement joins TRBV27 to TRBJ1-6, with D tentatively TRBD1 (6 bases). The CDR3 runs 19 residues. V was cut by 3 bases and J by 0 bases, with 18 bases left in between. CDR1 is MNHEY, CDR2 SMNVEV, per germline (reference sequence). CDR3 protein: CASSFKGPTGSSYNSPLHF. The CDR3 DNA sequence: TGTGCCAGCAGTTTTAAGGGGCCGACAGGTAGCTCCTATAATTCACCCCTCCACTTT.

The V call is TRBV10-3, the J call TRBJ2-5; no definite D call. The germline V gene encodes CDR1 ENHRY and CDR2 SYGVKD. The V and J ends lost 2 bases and 5 bases respectively, with 6 bases between them. CDR3 length: 12 residues. CDR3 DNA sequence: TGTGCCATCAGTGAGGTAGTGGAGACCCAGTACTTC. This encodes CAISEVVETQYF.

This clonotype was seen a handful of times. The V and J genes are TRBV6-2 or TRBV6-3 and TRBJ1-5; 7 positions match TRBD1. The junction had 12 bases not matched to a gene; V was cut back by 7 bases and J by 3 bases. CDR3 size: 16 residues. Germline V CDR1 and CDR2: MNHEY, SVGEGT. CDR3 bases: TGTGCCAGCACCGATACAGGGGAAGGGGTCAATCAGCCCCAGCATTTT. Protein product: CASTDTGEGVNQPQHF.

As concerns this clonotype: A junction end diverges from the germline sequence, so it may reflect a read error. The chain uses TRBV7-8 and TRBJ2-5; D remains ambiguous. The CDR3 is 14 amino acids. Germline loops: CDR1 SGHVS, CDR2 FQNEAQ. The chain's CDR3 is CASSLVGYQDTQYF. CDR3 in DNA: TGTGCCAGCAGCTTAGTCGGGTACCAAGATACCCAGTACTTC.

The chain has TRBV29-1 and TRBJ1-2; weak D call: TRBD1 (5 bases). The CDR3 is 11 residues long. CDR1 is SQVTM, CDR2 ANQGSEA, per germline. The V and J ends lost 4 bases and 6 bases respectively, with 9 bases between them. The CDR3 reads CSVGGEDGYTF. The CDR3 coding sequence is TGCAGCGTTGGGGGGGAAGATGGCTACACCTTC.

This clonotype showed up just a few times. The chain couples TRBV20-1 to TRBJ2-1; D not resolved. Germline values: CDR1 DFQATT, CDR2 SNEGSKA (reference sequence). CDR3 size: 13 residues. V dropped 1 base and J dropped 0 bases, with 4 bases sitting between them. CDR3 residues: CSARAGSYNEQFF. Written as DNA, the CDR3 is TGCAGTGCTAGAGCGGGCTCCTACAATGAGCAGTTCTTC.

The rearrangement links TRBV15 to TRBJ2-1, with D perhaps given as TRBD1 or TRBD2 (5 bases each). Per germline, CDR1 LNHNV and CDR2 YYDKDF (reference sequence). CDR3 length: 14 residues. Deletions cut 2 bases from V and 9 bases from J, with 14 bases between. The CDR3 loop is CATSRRDFGGEQFF. CDR3 in DNA: TGTGCCACCAGCAGAAGAGATTTTGGGGGTGAGCAGTTCTTC.